A single sample is the source of the 32 T cell receptor beta chains below, sequenced in a study of T-cell reconstitution after alpha-beta-depleted transplantation in children. TCRbeta library preparation incorporated unique molecular identifiers. MiXCR, run by TCRdb on the PCR reads, gives a single entry per CDR3 protein. The data hold 300,000 or so distinct CDR3 sequences, with 23% observed a single time. The material sequenced was PBMCs, mostly from graft donor cells, taken 180 days after TCRalphabeta/CD19-depleted stem cell transplant. These receptors were collected from a male patient younger than 18 who had a stem cell transplant for acute lymphoblastic leukemia, so the T cells may come from the graft donor.

The chain is built from TRBV27 and TRBJ2-2; TRBD2 matches 11 bases. Trimming removed 8 bases from V and 9 bases from J; junction bases left unmatched: 11. The CDR3 sequence is 15 residues long. CDR1 is MNHEY, CDR2 SMNVEV, per germline (reference sequence). CDR3 sequence reads: CASYKLAGDRRELFF. DNA of the CDR3: TGTGCCAGCTATAAACTAGCGGGAGATCGGAGGGAGCTGTTTTTT.

This clonotype was observed many times. The genes are TRBV5-1 and TRBJ2-1; D remains unclear. Trimming removed 0 bases from V and 7 bases from J, with 8 bases in between. This CDR3 comprises 13 residues. The V gene's germline CDR1 is SGHRS and CDR2 YFSETQ. CDR3 loop: CASSLVVGNEQFF. CDR3 DNA sequence: TGCGCCAGCAGCTTGGTGGTGGGTAATGAGCAGTTCTTC.

Regarding this clonotype: An end of the junction does not agree with germline; a read error may underlie this. The CDR3 bases are TGCGCCAGCAGTTTGGGGGGACAGCTGAACACTGAAGCTTTCTTT. Translated: CASSLGGQLNTEAFF. The gene calls are TRBV5-1 and TRBJ1-1, with 7 bases identical to TRBD1. Germline V gene sequence: CDR1 SGHRS, CDR2 YFSETQ. The CDR3 sequence is 15 residues long.

The genes are TRBV4-1 and TRBJ2-1, with TRBD2 matching 14 bases. Losses at the gene ends were 5 bases for V and 4 bases for J; bases not matched to a gene: 4. There are 16 residues in the CDR3. CDR1 is MGHRA, CDR2 YSYEKL, per germline. DNA for the CDR3: TGCGCCAGCAGCATCAGGACTAGCGGGAGGTACAATGAGCAGTTCTTC. It specifies CASSIRTSGRYNEQFF.

This clonotype was seen only a few times. The rearrangement uses TRBV9 and TRBJ1-1, with 7 bases aligning to TRBD1. The V and J ends lost 4 bases and 0 bases, in that order; junction bases with no gene match: 9. Germline assignment: CDR1 SGDLS and CDR2 YYNGEE. The CDR3 totals 16 residues. Written as DNA, the CDR3 is TGTGCCAGCAGCCCCATGGGGGGACAGATGAACACTGAAGCTTTCTTT. Its translation: CASSPMGGQMNTEAFF.

The sample holds a few counts of this clonotype. The rearrangement joins TRBV6-5 to TRBJ2-1; no clear D. Deletions cut 4 bases from V and 0 bases from J, with 13 bases between. This CDR3 comprises 16 residues. The germline gives CDR1 MNHEY, CDR2 SVGAGI. The CDR3 coding sequence is TGTGCCAGCAGTTCCCTTGCAGGTACCTCCTACAATGAGCAGTTCTTC. Its protein is CASSSLAGTSYNEQFF.

Only one count was recorded for this clonotype. The CDR3 nucleotides are TGCGCCAGCAGCTTGGGGGCAGGACAAACTAATGAAAAACTGTTTTTT. As protein: CASSLGAGQTNEKLFF. The gene calls are TRBV5-1 and TRBJ1-4, with D perhaps TRBD1 (5 bases). Germline CDR1 reads SGHRS; CDR2 reads YFSETQ. V gave up 0 bases and J gave up 1 base, with 10 bases separating them. The CDR3 covers 16 residues.

This clonotype was recorded a few times. The V and J genes are TRBV5-6 and TRBJ2-3; 15 positions match TRBD2. The CDR3 has 17 residues. In germline, CDR1 is SGHDT, CDR2 YYEEEE. Trimming removed 3 bases from V and 3 bases from J; junction bases left unmatched: 5. For the CDR3, the DNA is TGTGCCAGCAGCTCTGGACTAGCGGGAGGGGGAACAGATACGCAGTATTTT. Residues: CASSSGLAGGGTDTQYF. Filled out from reference TRBV5-6 and TRBJ2-3, the complete variable domain reads DAGVTQSPTHLIKTRGQQVTLRCSPKSGHDTVSWYQQALGQGPQFIFQYYEEEERQRGNFPDRFSGHQFPNYSSELNVNALLLGDSALYLCASSSGLAGGGTDTQYFGPGTRLTVL.

This clonotype was observed a handful of times. The chain links TRBV7-9 to TRBJ2-7, with TRBD1 matching 11 bases. Germline-derived CDR1 and CDR2 are SEHNR and FQNEAQ (reference sequence). This CDR3 contains 15 residues. V lost 1 base, J lost 6 bases, and 5 bases stayed unmatched. CDR3 sequence (DNA): TGTGCCAGCAGCTTAGGAGGGACAGGGGGATTCGAGCAGTACTTC. It encodes CASSLGGTGGFEQYF.

V is TRBV5-1 and J is TRBJ1-2, with 7 bases fitting TRBD1. J lost 7 bases, V lost 4 bases, and 7 bases had no gene match. This CDR3 comprises 13 residues. The germline V gene has CDR1 SGHRS and CDR2 YFSETQ. CDR3 sequence (DNA): TGCGCCAGCAGCCCGCAGGGGGGGACTGGCTACACCTTC. Its protein product is CASSPQGGTGYTF.

This clonotype has only a few counts. The chain links TRBV27 to TRBJ2-2, with 9 nucleotides matching TRBD2. Trimming at V came to 2 bases and at J to 3 bases, leaving 4 bases not matched to a gene. The CDR3 sequence is 16 residues long. Looked up from germline, CDR1 is MNHEY and CDR2 is SMNVEV (reference sequence). The CDR3: CASSLGTSRYTGELFF. CDR3 DNA sequence: TGTGCCAGCAGTTTAGGGACTAGCCGTTACACCGGGGAGCTGTTTTTT.

In its sample, this clonotype was seen many times. V usage is TRBV10-3 and J usage is TRBJ2-5, with a tentative D call TRBD2 (5 bases). The V and J ends lost 3 bases and 11 bases respectively, with 10 bases between them. Germline assignment: CDR1 ENHRY and CDR2 SYGVKD. CDR3 length: 11 amino acids. The CDR3 loop is CAISEGGPQYF. CDR3 bases: TGTGCCATCAGTGAAGGAGGCCCTCAGTACTTC.

This clonotype was observed a handful of times. The V call is TRBV10-3, the J call TRBJ2-7; 8 nucleotides agree with TRBD1. Trimming at V came to 6 bases and at J to 4 bases, leaving 5 bases not matched to a gene. Germline V gene data show CDR1 as ENHRY and CDR2 as SYGVKD. CDR3 length equals 13 residues. CDR3 residues: CAIRGDRTYEQYF. The CDR3 DNA is TGTGCCATCAGAGGGGACAGGACTTACGAGCAGTACTTC.

J is TRBJ2-5 and V is TRBV5-4; 7 bases align to TRBD2. Germline loops: CDR1 SGHNT, CDR2 YYREEE (reference sequence). The CDR3 is 15 amino acids. Trimming removed 3 bases from V and 5 bases from J; junction bases left unmatched: 10. CDR3 sequence reads: CASSSSGKPFETQYF. CDR3 bases: TGTGCCAGCAGCTCAAGCGGGAAACCCTTTGAGACCCAGTACTTC. The full variable domain, rest sourced from reference TRBV5-4 and TRBJ2-5, is ETGVTQSPTHLIKTRGQQVTLRCSSQSGHNTVSWYQQALGQGPQFIFQYYREEENGRGNFPPRFSGLQFPNYSSELNVNALELDDSALYLCASSSSGKPFETQYFGPGTRLLVL.

V and J are TRBV29-1 and TRBJ2-7; perhaps TRBD1 as D (6 bases). The length of the CDR3 is 12 residues. Germline-derived CDR1 and CDR2 are SQVTM and ANQGSEA. V lost 5 bases and J 6 bases, leaving 14 bases between the germline ends. The CDR3 nucleotides are TGCAGCGTTACCGGGGCCAGGGGCGAGCAGTACTTC. Amino acids: CSVTGARGEQYF.

The CDR3 nucleotides are TGTGCCAGCTCACCTCCTTTGGCTAGCGGGAGTCAAGGTGAGCAGTTCTTC. Its translation is CASSPPLASGSQGEQFF. The V gene is TRBV18, the J gene TRBJ2-1; 10 positions agree with TRBD2. Germline values: CDR1 KGHSH, CDR2 LQKENI. V lost 3 bases to trimming and J lost 9 bases; unmatched junction nucleotides: 14. The CDR3 totals 17 residues.

The chain has TRBV7-2 and TRBJ1-2, with D possibly matching TRBD1 (5 bases). CDR3 size: 16 residues. The V gene lost 2 bases and the J gene lost 7 bases, with 20 bases spanning the gap. Germline CDR1 and CDR2: SGHTA and FQGNSA. CDR3 sequence reads: CASSLLLAGVTGGYTF. CDR3 nucleotide sequence: TGTGCCAGCAGCTTATTACTGGCCGGTGTTACAGGTGGCTACACCTTC. Variable domain in full (rest from reference TRBV7-2 and TRBJ1-2): GAGVSQSPSNKVTEKGKDVELRCDPISGHTALYWYRQSLGQGLEFLIYFQGNSAPDKSGLPSDRFSAERTGGSVSTLTIQRTQQEDSAVYLCASSLLLAGVTGGYTFGSGTRLTVV.

This chain connects TRBV9 to TRBJ2-2; D may be TRBD1 (7 bases). V was trimmed by 0 bases and J by 7 bases, leaving 16 bases between them. The CDR3 has 16 residues. CDR1 and CDR2 from the germline V gene are SGDLS and YYNGEE. This CDR3 reads CASSVVWRGRYGELFF. The DNA for the CDR3 is TGTGCCAGCAGCGTAGTTTGGAGGGGGCGGTACGGGGAGCTGTTTTTT.

The V call is TRBV5-1, the J call TRBJ2-7, with D possibly TRBD1 on 6 matching bases. CDR3 length: 15 amino acids. Germline V CDR1 and CDR2: SGHRS, YFSETQ. V was pared by 0 bases and J by 6 bases, with 16 bases between. CDR3 residues: CASSLAGNRAIEQYF. CDR3 bases: TGCGCCAGCAGCTTGGCCGGAAACAGGGCGATCGAGCAGTACTTC.

The J gene is TRBJ2-3, the V gene TRBV29-1; 11 bases are shared with TRBD2. The germline CDR1 and CDR2 sequences are SQVTM and ANQGSEA. The CDR3 extends over 17 amino acids. Unmatched junction bases numbered 7, after V lost 0 bases and J lost 2 bases. DNA for the CDR3: TGCAGCGTTGAAGATAGAAGACTAGCGGGGTTCACAGATACGCAGTATTTT. This codes for CSVEDRRLAGFTDTQYF.

This clonotype was picked up one time. V is TRBV12-3 or TRBV12-4 and J is TRBJ1-1; perhaps TRBD1 as D (6 bases). This CDR3 has 11 amino acids. Trimming pared 5 bases from V and 7 bases from J, leaving 8 bases between. The chain's CDR3 is CASSQGIEAFF. DNA for the CDR3: TGTGCCAGCAGTCAGGGGATTGAAGCTTTCTTT.

The rearrangement links TRBV16 to TRBJ2-7; 9 bases agree with TRBD2. The CDR3 totals 16 residues. From germline, CDR1 is KGHSY and CDR2 FQNENV. Trimming took 4 bases from V and 2 from J; bases not matched to a gene: 9. The CDR3 protein is CASSPGAGGPTYEQYF. CDR3 bases: TGTGCCAGCAGCCCTGGGGCGGGAGGGCCCACCTACGAGCAGTACTTC.

This clonotype was found a few times. The rearrangement uses TRBV3-1 and TRBJ2-2, with 11 bases fitting TRBD2. Looked up from germline, CDR1 is LGHDT and CDR2 is YNNKEL (reference sequence). The CDR3 is 19 amino acids. V was clipped by 4 bases and J by 0 bases; unmatched bases: 10. The DNA for the CDR3 is TGTGCCAGCAGCCCGTCCCCCAGGACTAGCGGGTCGAACACCGGGGAGCTGTTTTTT. This sequence encodes CASSPSPRTSGSNTGELFF.

The CDR3 sequence: CASSPALGQYGVRVNQPQHF. The DNA for the CDR3 is TGTGCCAGCAGTCCCGCCCTGGGACAGTATGGTGTCCGGGTAAATCAGCCCCAGCATTTT. V and J are TRBV27 and TRBJ1-5, with 7 bases aligning to TRBD1. The trim removed 5 bases at V and 4 bases at J, leaving 23 bases unmatched. Germline V gene data show CDR1 as MNHEY and CDR2 as SMNVEV (reference sequence). This CDR3 has 20 residues.

In this sample, this clonotype turned up a few times. The rearrangement joins TRBV21-1 to TRBJ1-1; the table's D call TRBD1 went unverified against the DNA. TRBV21-1 constitutes a pseudogene. There are 13 residues in the CDR3. The DNA of the CDR3 is TGTGCCAGCCGGGGGGGGCGCGGATTTGAAGCTTTCTTT. Translated: CASRGGRGFEAFF.

The chain couples TRBV7-9 to TRBJ2-3; 7 bases line up with TRBD2. CDR3 length: 16 residues. Trimming at V came to 5 bases and at J to 5 bases, leaving 13 bases not matched to a gene. Germline values: CDR1 SEHNR, CDR2 FQNEAQ (reference sequence). The CDR3 region has the DNA TGTGCCAGCAGCCACGCAACGGGAGGTTCGGGAGATACGCAGTATTTT. This encodes CASSHATGGSGDTQYF.

V gene TRBV11-1 combines with J gene TRBJ2-4, with TRBD1 matching 9 bases. This CDR3 is built from 19 residues. V lost 4 bases and J lost 3; bases outside the gene matches: 16. Germline CDR1 is SGHAT and CDR2 is FQDESV (reference sequence). DNA of the CDR3: TGTGCCAGCAGCTCTCTCGACAGGGGGTCGGCTTTAGGCAAAAACATTCAGTACTTC. Encoded protein: CASSSLDRGSALGKNIQYF.

This rearrangement joins TRBV12-3 or TRBV12-4 to TRBJ2-5; D might be TRBD2 (5 bases). The CDR3 loop spans 16 amino acids. V lost 3 bases to trimming and J lost 2 bases, with 16 bases between them. The DNA of the CDR3 is TGTGCCAGCAGTTTGGGGAAAGGGAGTCGGCAAGAGACCCAGTACTTC. Encoded protein: CASSLGKGSRQETQYF.

This clonotype was counted only a few times. The rearrangement uses TRBV6-5 and TRBJ2-3, with 13 nucleotides matching TRBD2. The CDR3 loop spans 17 amino acids. Germline assignment: CDR1 MNHEY and CDR2 SVGAGI. Trimming at V came to 2 bases and at J to 1 base, leaving 3 bases not matched to a gene. DNA of the CDR3: TGTGCCAGCAGTTACCTCGGACTAGCGGGAGGCACAGATACGCAGTATTTT. Translation: CASSYLGLAGGTDTQYF.

This sequence joins TRBV4-1 and TRBJ2-2; 7 bases are shared with TRBD2. The CDR3 is made up of 18 amino acids. V dropped 1 base and J dropped 1; count of bases not matched to a gene: 9. Germline CDR1 is MGHRA and CDR2 is YSYEKL. This chain's CDR3 is CASSQGGREYLNTGELFF. CDR3 nucleotides: TGCGCCAGCAGCCAAGGTGGGAGGGAATACTTGAACACCGGGGAGCTGTTTTTT.

The chain couples TRBV7-2 to TRBJ2-7; D is perhaps TRBD2 (5 bases). Germline V lookup: CDR1 SGHTA, CDR2 FQGNSA. Trimming left V 1 base short and J 0 bases short, with 13 bases between. The CDR3 is made up of 16 amino acids. The CDR3 loop reads CASSLVRSLASYEQYF. In DNA, the CDR3 is TGTGCCAGCAGCTTAGTAAGATCTCTAGCCTCCTACGAGCAGTACTTC. The whole variable domain, filled in from reference TRBV7-2 and TRBJ2-7, reads GAGVSQSPSNKVTEKGKDVELRCDPISGHTALYWYRQSLGQGLEFLIYFQGNSAPDKSGLPSDRFSAERTGGSVSTLTIQRTQQEDSAVYLCASSLVRSLASYEQYFGPGTRLTVT.

The chain links TRBV11-2 to TRBJ2-3, with 10 bases that match TRBD2. The CDR3 contains 16 residues. V lost 2 bases and J lost 9; bases outside the gene matches: 11. Looked up from germline, CDR1 is SGHAT and CDR2 is FQNNGV. The CDR3 DNA reads as TGTGCCAGCAGCTTAAAGACTCGAGCGGGAGGGTCCACGCAGTATTTT. Translation: CASSLKTRAGGSTQYF.